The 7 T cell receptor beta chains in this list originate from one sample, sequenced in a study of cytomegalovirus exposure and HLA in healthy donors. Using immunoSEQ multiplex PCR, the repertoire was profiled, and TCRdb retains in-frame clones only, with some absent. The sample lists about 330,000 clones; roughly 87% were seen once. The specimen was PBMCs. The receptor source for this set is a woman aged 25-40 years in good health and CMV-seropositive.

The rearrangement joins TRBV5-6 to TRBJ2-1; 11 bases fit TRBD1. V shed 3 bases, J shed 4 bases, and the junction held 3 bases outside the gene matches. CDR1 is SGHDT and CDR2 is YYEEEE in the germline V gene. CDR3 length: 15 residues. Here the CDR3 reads CASSYGQGAYNEQFF. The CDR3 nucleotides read TGTGCCAGCAGCTACGGACAGGGGGCTTACAATGAGCAGTTCTTC.

This CDR3 reads CASSEGGTGWVAFF. The CDR3 DNA is TGTGCCAGCAGTGAAGGTGGGACAGGATGGGTTGCTTTCTTT. This rearrangement joins TRBV2 to TRBJ1-1; TRBD1 matches 8 bases. The CDR3 runs 14 residues. V gave up 1 base and J gave up 11 bases; unmatched junction bases: 9. Per the germline V gene, CDR1 is SNHLY and CDR2 is FYNNEI. Using reference TRBV2 and TRBJ1-1 for the parts outside the CDR3, the full variable domain is EPEVTQTPSHQVTQMGQEVILRCVPISNHLYFYWYRQILGQKVEFLVSFYNNEISEKSEIFDDQFSVERPDGSNFTLKIRSTKLEDSAMYFCASSEGGTGWVAFFGQGTRLTVV.

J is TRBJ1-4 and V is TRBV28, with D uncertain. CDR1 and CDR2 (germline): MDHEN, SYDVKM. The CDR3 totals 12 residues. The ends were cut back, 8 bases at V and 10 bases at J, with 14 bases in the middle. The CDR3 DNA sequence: TGTGCCAGCGGGGTTGGGTTTGGAAAACTGTTTTTT. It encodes CASGVGFGKLFF.

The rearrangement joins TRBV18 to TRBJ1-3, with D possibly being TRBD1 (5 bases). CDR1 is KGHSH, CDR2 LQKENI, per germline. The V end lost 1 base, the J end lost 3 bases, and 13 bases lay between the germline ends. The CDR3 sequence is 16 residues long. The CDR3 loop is CASSPLRGARGNTIYF. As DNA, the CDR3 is TGTGCCAGCTCACCACTACGTGGGGCGCGTGGAAACACCATATATTTT.

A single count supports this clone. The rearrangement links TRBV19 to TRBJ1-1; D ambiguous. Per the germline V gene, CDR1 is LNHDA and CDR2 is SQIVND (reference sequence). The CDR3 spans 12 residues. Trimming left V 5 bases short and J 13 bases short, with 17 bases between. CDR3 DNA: TGTGCCAGTAGTTACGGGAGCGGCGAGATTTTCTTT. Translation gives CASSYGSGEIFF.

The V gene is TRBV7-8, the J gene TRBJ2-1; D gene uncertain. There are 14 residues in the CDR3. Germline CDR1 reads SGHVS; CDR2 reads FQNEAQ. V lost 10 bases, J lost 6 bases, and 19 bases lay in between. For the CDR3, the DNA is TGTGCCACCTCCCTTATGGTCTCGCTCAATGAGCAGTTCTTC. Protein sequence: CATSLMVSLNEQFF. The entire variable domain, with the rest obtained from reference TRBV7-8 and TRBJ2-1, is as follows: GAGVSQSPRYKVAKRGQDVALRCDPISGHVSLFWYQQALGQGPEFLTYFQNEAQLDKSGLPSDRFFAERPEGSVSTLKIQRTQQEDSAVYLCATSLMVSLNEQFFGPGTRLTVL.

This CDR3 reads CAWSTGLDQPQHF. CDR3 coding DNA: TGTGCCTGGAGCACAGGGTTGGATCAGCCCCAGCATTTT. This chain uses TRBV30 with TRBJ1-5; D possibly corresponds to TRBD1 (6 bases). The V and J ends lost 3 bases and 5 bases respectively, with 11 bases between them. CDR3 length: 13 residues. Germline V gene data show CDR1 as GTSNPN and CDR2 as SVGIG (reference sequence).